Shown below are 30 T cell receptor beta chains from a single sample sequenced in a study of siplizumab effects on memory and regulatory T cells. Using immunoSEQ multiplex PCR, the repertoire was profiled, and TCRdb retains in-frame clones only, with some absent. Among some 97,000 clones listed, approximately 91% were seen once. The sequencing input was CD4+ T cells sorted from blood. These receptors all come from a human donor in good health.

Comment on this clone: Within the sample, other DNA sequences also encode this same CDR3. The CDR3 nucleotides are TGTGCCAGCAGCGTAGACAGGGGCGAGCAGTACTTC. It yields the protein CASSVDRGEQYF. The genes are TRBV9 and TRBJ2-7; 7 bases are a match to TRBD1. Trimming at V came to 0 bases and at J to 6 bases, leaving 0 bases not matched to a gene. Germline values: CDR1 SGDLS, CDR2 YYNGEE. This CDR3 spans 12 amino acids.

The V call is TRBV7-2, the J call TRBJ2-3; 7 bases are a match to TRBD2. With 5 bases clipped from V and 0 bases from J, the junction kept 14 bases outside the gene matches. Germline CDR1 and CDR2: SGHTA and FQGNSA. CDR3 size: 18 residues. The CDR3 DNA reads TGTGCCAGCAGCATTCGTGGGCCGGGGACTACAAGCACAGATACGCAGTATTTT. It codes for CASSIRGPGTTSTDTQYF.

The V gene is TRBV5-1, the J gene TRBJ2-1, with D unresolved. V lost 3 bases and J 10 bases, leaving 8 bases between the germline ends. The CDR3 totals 11 residues. CDR1 is SGHRS, CDR2 YFSETQ, per germline. CDR3 sequence: CASSSGREQFF. The CDR3, as DNA: TGCGCCAGCAGCTCCGGCAGGGAGCAGTTCTTC.

This clone was observed a single time. The chain uses TRBV11-2 and TRBJ1-4, with unresolved D. In germline, CDR1 is SGHAT, CDR2 FQNNGV. This CDR3 comprises 14 residues. V was clipped by 3 bases and J by 5 bases, with 10 bases between them. The CDR3 here is CASSFFPVNEKLFF. The CDR3, as DNA: TGTGCCAGCAGCTTCTTCCCAGTCAATGAAAAACTGTTTTTT.

The chain combines TRBV23-1 with TRBJ2-5; 14 bases match TRBD2. TRBV23-1 is labeled an ORF, and its function is uncertain. The junction had 11 bases not matched to a gene; V was cut back by 5 bases and J by 0 bases. The CDR3 is 19 amino acids. The CDR3 loop is CASSLRPGLAGEYQETQYF. The DNA of the CDR3 is TGCGCCAGCAGTTTGCGGCCGGGACTAGCGGGAGAGTACCAAGAGACCCAGTACTTC.

This clone is a singleton in its sample. The rearrangement uses TRBV11-2 and TRBJ2-7; TRBD1 or TRBD2 may be the D gene (5 bases each). Between the trimmed V and J ends, which lost 5 bases and 0 bases, there was a span of 14 bases. The CDR3 is 15 amino acids. CDR1 and CDR2 from the germline V gene are SGHAT and FQNNGV. CDR3 nucleotide sequence: TGTGCCAGCAGCCAAACGTCGGGGACCTCCTACGAGCAGTACTTC. Its protein product is CASSQTSGTSYEQYF.

The chain joins TRBV19 to TRBJ2-3; 7 nucleotides line up with TRBD2. Germline V lookup: CDR1 LNHDA, CDR2 SQIVND (reference sequence). After removal of 5 bases from V and 1 base from J, the junction contained 12 bases not matched to a gene. CDR3 length: 17 residues. This chain's CDR3 is CASSPIRGVVGTDTQYF. The CDR3 coding sequence is TGTGCCAGTAGTCCCATCCGGGGGGTCGTAGGCACAGATACGCAGTATTTT.

V usage is TRBV4-2 and J usage is TRBJ2-7; 7 nucleotides align to TRBD2. This CDR3 has 16 residues. Germline CDR1 LGHNA, CDR2 YNFKEQ. The junction had 6 bases not matched to a gene; V was cut back by 0 bases and J by 1 base. CDR3 loop: CASSQDEIGGSYEQYF. In DNA, the CDR3 is TGTGCCAGCAGCCAAGATGAGATCGGGGGGTCCTACGAGCAGTACTTC.

This clone was detected once. The V and J genes are TRBV10-1 and TRBJ2-7; no definite D call. Deletions cut 2 bases from V and 4 bases from J, with 9 bases between. Per the germline V gene, CDR1 is WNHNN and CDR2 is SYGVQD (reference sequence). The CDR3 runs 13 residues. Here the CDR3 reads CASSERGVYEQYF. The CDR3 DNA follows: TGCGCCAGCAGTGAGCGTGGGGTTTACGAGCAGTACTTC.

The chain is built from TRBV7-2 and TRBJ2-3; D gene ambiguous. The CDR3 has 12 amino acids. With 1 base removed from V and 8 bases from J, the gap between germline ends came to 7 bases. CDR1 SGHTA and CDR2 FQGNSA come from the germline V gene. CDR3 sequence: CASSLERSTQYF. In nucleotides, the CDR3 is TGTGCCAGCAGCTTAGAGAGAAGTACGCAGTATTTT.

The chain is built from TRBV7-9 and TRBJ2-6; 7 positions match TRBD1. Germline V gene data show CDR1 as SEHNR and CDR2 as FQNEAQ (reference sequence). V lost 7 bases, J lost 0 bases, and 15 bases stayed unmatched. This CDR3 comprises 19 residues. The CDR3 region has the DNA TGTGCCAGCACGCCCCCATCGACAGGGATATTCTCTGGGGCCAACGTCCTGACTTTC. Translation: CASTPPSTGIFSGANVLTF.

The chain uses TRBV7-3 and TRBJ2-7, with 7 bases fitting TRBD1. The CDR3 spans 14 residues. V lost 5 bases and J lost 0; bases outside the gene matches: 4. Germline V gene data show CDR1 as SGHTA and CDR2 as FQGTGA. CDR3 sequence: CASSTGQSSYEQYF. In nucleotides, the CDR3 is TGTGCCAGCAGCACGGGACAGAGCTCCTACGAGCAGTACTTC.

V and J are TRBV20-1 and TRBJ1-1, with 7 bases fitting TRBD1. CDR3 length: 11 residues. J gave up 11 bases and V 7 bases, and 10 bases lay outside the gene matches. Germline loops: CDR1 DFQATT, CDR2 SNEGSKA (reference sequence). For the CDR3, the DNA is TGCAGTGTCGAGACAGGGATGAATGCTTTCTTT. This gives the protein CSVETGMNAFF.

The chain employs TRBV13 and TRBJ1-1, with TRBD1 matching over 8 bases. V shed 5 bases, J shed 1 base, and the junction held 3 bases outside the gene matches. This CDR3 is built from 14 residues. Germline assignment: CDR1 PRHDT and CDR2 FYEKMQ (reference sequence). The DNA for the CDR3 is TGTGCCAGCAGCAAGGGACAGGCGAACACTGAAGCTTTCTTT. Amino acid sequence: CASSKGQANTEAFF.

The chain carries TRBV2 and TRBJ2-7, with D hard to call. V gave up 5 bases and J gave up 2 bases, with 10 bases separating them. Germline V gene lookup returns CDR1 SNHLY and CDR2 FYNNEI. The CDR3 consists of 13 residues. This CDR3 reads CASSWAETYEQYF. CDR3 coding DNA: TGTGCCAGCAGTTGGGCGGAAACCTACGAGCAGTACTTC.

The genes are TRBV7-2 and TRBJ2-7; 12 bases match TRBD1. V lost 5 bases to trimming and J lost 3 bases; unmatched junction nucleotides: 5. The germline V gene encodes CDR1 SGHTA and CDR2 FQGNSA. The CDR3 length is 15 residues. The CDR3 sequence is CASSPGQGAVYEQYF. In DNA, the CDR3 is TGTGCCAGCAGCCCGGGACAGGGGGCGGTCTACGAGCAGTACTTC.

The chain joins TRBV2 to TRBJ1-4, with 8 bases matching TRBD1. J lost 0 bases, V lost 5 bases, and 5 bases had no gene match. This CDR3 has 16 amino acids. Germline V CDR1 and CDR2: SNHLY, FYNNEI. The CDR3 here is CASSRDRLATNEKLFF. In DNA, the CDR3 is TGTGCCAGCAGTAGGGACAGGCTAGCAACTAATGAAAAACTGTTTTTT.

The chain combines TRBV2 with TRBJ1-1, with D hard to call. This CDR3 comprises 11 residues. Germline CDR1 reads SNHLY; CDR2 reads FYNNEI. V lost 7 bases and J lost 4, with 7 bases in between. CDR3 sequence (DNA): TGTGCCAGCAAGGGAGGCACTGAAGCTTTCTTT. This translates into CASKGGTEAFF.

The chain is built from TRBV7-9 and TRBJ1-4, with D uncertain. This CDR3 is 12 amino acids long. V lost 6 bases, J lost 8 bases, and 10 bases lay in between. The V gene's germline CDR1 is SEHNR and CDR2 FQNEAQ (reference sequence). The CDR3: CASRRESEKLFF. CDR3 nucleotides: TGTGCCAGCAGGAGGGAGAGCGAAAAACTGTTTTTT.

The DNA of the CDR3 is TGTGCCAGCAGCTTCGGGGGGCCGGGGAACATTCAGTACTTC. Translated: CASSFGGPGNIQYF. The gene calls are TRBV7-2 and TRBJ2-4, with D possibly being TRBD2 (7 bases). Germline lookup yields CDR1 SGHTA and CDR2 FQGNSA. The CDR3 has 14 residues. V lost 3 bases and J lost 7, with 13 bases in between.

This clone was counted a single time. This chain links TRBV19 with TRBJ1-2; D is unclear. The germline gives CDR1 LNHDA, CDR2 SQIVND (reference sequence). V shed 6 bases and J shed 1 base, with 9 bases lying between them. This CDR3 is built from 13 residues. CDR3 sequence: CASSPGHNYGYTF. The CDR3 nucleotides are TGTGCCAGTAGCCCGGGTCATAACTATGGCTACACCTTC.

The V gene is TRBV9, the J gene TRBJ2-3, with a tentative D call TRBD2 (5 bases). Trimming removed 0 bases from V and 1 base from J, with 18 bases in between. The CDR3 covers 18 residues. CDR1 and CDR2 from the germline V gene are SGDLS and YYNGEE. The CDR3 loop reads CASSVDATVSRGTDTQYF. CDR3 in DNA: TGTGCCAGCAGCGTAGATGCAACGGTCTCGCGGGGCACAGATACGCAGTATTTT.

This CDR3 reads CASSIGTGIEGEQYF. The CDR3 nucleotides are TGTGCCAGCAGCATAGGGACAGGGATAGAAGGCGAGCAGTACTTC. The rearrangement links TRBV7-9 to TRBJ2-7; TRBD1 agrees at 9 bases. This CDR3 is 15 amino acids long. Germline values: CDR1 SEHNR, CDR2 FQNEAQ (reference sequence). Trimming cost V 5 bases and J 6 bases; bases outside gene matches: 11.

The rearrangement joins TRBV28 to TRBJ2-3; 7 bases fit TRBD2. The CDR3 loop spans 15 amino acids. V lost 3 bases to trimming and J lost 1 base; unmatched junction nucleotides: 4. Germline values: CDR1 MDHEN, CDR2 SYDVKM. CDR3 sequence: CASSLGGVRTDTQYF. The CDR3 coding sequence is TGTGCCAGCAGTTTGGGGGGGGTGCGCACAGATACGCAGTATTTT. The entire variable domain, with the rest obtained from reference TRBV28 and TRBJ2-3, is as follows: DVKVTQSSRYLVKRTGEKVFLECVQDMDHENMFWYRQDPGLGLRLIYFSYDVKMKEKGDIPEGYSVSREKKERFSLILESASTNQTSMYLCASSLGGVRTDTQYFGPGTRLTVL.

The chain uses TRBV11-3 and TRBJ1-6, with TRBD1 matching 9 bases. CDR1 is SGHNT, CDR2 YENEEA, per germline. V shed 5 bases, J shed 2 bases, and the junction held 10 bases outside the gene matches. CDR3 length: 18 amino acids. CDR3 DNA: TGTGCCAGCAGCCCGGGACAGGGAGGGAACACCTATAATTCACCCCTCCACTTT. Translating it yields CASSPGQGGNTYNSPLHF.

V is TRBV5-4 and J is TRBJ2-5, with TRBD2 matching 10 bases. Germline loops: CDR1 SGHNT, CDR2 YYREEE (reference sequence). V dropped 2 bases and J dropped 4; count of bases not matched to a gene: 5. This CDR3 comprises 15 residues. The CDR3 DNA reads as TGTGCCAGCAGCTTCACCAGCGGGGGGGGAGAGACCCAGTACTTC. This sequence encodes CASSFTSGGGETQYF.

This clone was detected only a few times. This sequence joins TRBV15 and TRBJ1-6; maybe TRBD1 (6 bases). The length of the CDR3 is 13 residues. Germline CDR1 and CDR2: LNHNV and YYDKDF (reference sequence). Trimming took off 4 bases at V and 12 bases at J, with 13 bases between the two ends. The CDR3 spells CATSNDRFLPLHF. The CDR3 DNA reads TGTGCCACCAGCAATGACAGGTTCCTACCCCTCCACTTT. The entire variable domain, with the rest obtained from reference TRBV15 and TRBJ1-6, is as follows: DAMVIQNPRYQVTQFGKPVTLSCSQTLNHNVMYWYQQKSSQAPKLLFHYYDKDFNNEADTPDNFQSRRPNTSFCFLDIRSPGLGDTAMYLCATSNDRFLPLHFGNGTRLTVT.

The chain recombines TRBV11-2 with TRBJ1-1; 7 bases agree with TRBD1. The CDR3 loop spans 14 amino acids. V was pared by 2 bases and J by 6 bases, with 6 bases of the junction left unmatched. Germline assignment: CDR1 SGHAT and CDR2 FQNNGV. CDR3 in amino acids: CASSLFTGAAEAFF. The DNA of the CDR3 is TGTGCCAGCAGCTTATTTACAGGGGCGGCTGAAGCTTTCTTT. The full variable domain, in which reference TRBV11-2 and TRBJ1-1 provide the parts outside the CDR3, is EAGVAQSPRYKIIEKRQSVAFWCNPISGHATLYWYQQILGQGPKLLIQFQNNGVVDDSQLPKDRFSAERLKGVDSTLKIQPAKLEDSAVYLCASSLFTGAAEAFFGQGTRLTVV.

The chain is built from TRBV28 and TRBJ1-2; TRBD1 might be the D (6 bases). The germline V and J ends were trimmed by 6 bases and 4 bases, with 18 bases remaining between them. The CDR3 contains 15 residues. Germline lookup yields CDR1 MDHEN and CDR2 SYDVKM. This chain's CDR3 is CASRRDRGASYGYTF. The CDR3 nucleotides read TGTGCCAGCAGGAGGGATCGGGGGGCAAGCTATGGCTACACCTTC.

Remarks on this clone: The same CDR3 arises from other DNA sequences in this sample as well. The V and J genes are TRBV18 and TRBJ1-4, with D tentatively TRBD1 (5 bases). The CDR3 consists of 14 residues. Looked up from germline, CDR1 is KGHSH and CDR2 is LQKENI. V gave up 3 bases and J gave up 1 base, with 6 bases separating them. This CDR3 reads CASSPQGTNEKLFF. DNA of the CDR3: TGTGCCAGCTCACCCCAGGGAACTAATGAAAAACTGTTTTTT. The full variable domain, completed using reference TRBV18 and TRBJ1-4, is NAGVMQNPRHLVRRRGQEARLRCSPMKGHSHVYWYRQLPEEGLKFMVYLQKENIIDESGMPKERFSAEFPKEGPSILRIQQVVRGDSAAYFCASSPQGTNEKLFFGSGTQLSVL.